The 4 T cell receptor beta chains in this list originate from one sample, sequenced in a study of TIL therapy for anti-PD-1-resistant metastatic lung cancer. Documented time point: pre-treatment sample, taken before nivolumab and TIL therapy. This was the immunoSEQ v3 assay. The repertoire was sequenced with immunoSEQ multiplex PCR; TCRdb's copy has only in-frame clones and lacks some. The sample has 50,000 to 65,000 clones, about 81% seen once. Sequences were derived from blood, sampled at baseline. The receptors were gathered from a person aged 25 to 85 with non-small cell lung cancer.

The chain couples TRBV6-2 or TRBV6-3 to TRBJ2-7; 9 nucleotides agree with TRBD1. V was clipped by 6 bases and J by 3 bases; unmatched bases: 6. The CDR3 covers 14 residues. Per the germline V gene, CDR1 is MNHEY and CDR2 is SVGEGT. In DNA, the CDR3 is TGTGCCAGCAGGCCTGACAGGGGGGGCTACGAGCAGTACTTC. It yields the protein CASRPDRGGYEQYF.

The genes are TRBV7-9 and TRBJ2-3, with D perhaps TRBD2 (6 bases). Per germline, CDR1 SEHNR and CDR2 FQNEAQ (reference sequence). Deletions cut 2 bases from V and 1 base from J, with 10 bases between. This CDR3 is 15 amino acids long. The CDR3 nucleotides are TGTGCCAGCAGCTTATGGGGGGAGGGCACAGATACGCAGTATTTT. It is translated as CASSLWGEGTDTQYF.

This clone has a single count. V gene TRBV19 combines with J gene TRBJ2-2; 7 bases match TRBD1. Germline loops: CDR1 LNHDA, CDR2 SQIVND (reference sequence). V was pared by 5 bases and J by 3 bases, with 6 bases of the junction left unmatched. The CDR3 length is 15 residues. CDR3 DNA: TGTGCCAGTAGTTCGACAGGGCAGTACACCGGGGAGCTGTTTTTT. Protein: CASSSTGQYTGELFF.

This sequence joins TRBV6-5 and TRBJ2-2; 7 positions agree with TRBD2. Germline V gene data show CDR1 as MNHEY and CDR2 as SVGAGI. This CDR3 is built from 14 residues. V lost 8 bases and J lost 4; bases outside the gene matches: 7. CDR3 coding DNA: TGTGCCAGCTCACTAGCGTCGAGCACCGGGGAGCTGTTTTTT. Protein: CASSLASSTGELFF.